These 20 T cell receptor beta chains were all obtained from the same sample, sequenced in a study of T cells expressing NK-cell markers. No DNA is given; TCRdb re-called the 5' RACE reads and lists each CDR3 protein once. The sample holds some 150,000 distinct CDR3 sequences. Input material: blood T cells: a sorted CD56 or NKG2C T cell subset, CD4+ or CD8+ T cells, or bulk PBMC T cells (not recorded which). Receptor source: a man in his late teens or twenties in good health.

This rearrangement joins TRBV7-3 to TRBJ2-1; checking the TCRdb D call of TRBD2 is not possible without DNA. Germline loops: CDR1 SGHTA, CDR2 FQGTGA. This CDR3 contains 15 residues. The chain's CDR3 is CASSQLAGGDNEQFF.

The chain carries TRBV6-1 and TRBJ2-7; TCRdb picks TRBD2, but there is no DNA to check that call. CDR1 is MNHNS, CDR2 SASEGT, per germline. This CDR3 is 16 amino acids long. The CDR3 spells CASSPTGLAGSYEQYF.

CDR3 amino acids: CASSYSASEAFF. V is TRBV6-5 and J is TRBJ1-1. The CDR3 spans 12 residues. Germline values: CDR1 MNHEY, CDR2 SVGAGI.

The chain combines TRBV5-1 with TRBJ2-2; TCRdb indicates TRBD2, and absent DNA this call remains unverified. Per germline, CDR1 SGHRS and CDR2 YFSETQ. CDR3 length: 16 amino acids. The CDR3 is CASSPRLATNTGELFF.

J is TRBJ2-1 and V is TRBV30. The CDR3 loop spans 12 amino acids. Germline-derived CDR1 and CDR2 are GTSNPN and SVGIG (reference sequence). The CDR3 reads CAWSVGRDEQFF.

V and J are TRBV7-8 and TRBJ2-2; absent DNA, TCRdb's TRBD2 call cannot be checked. CDR1 is SGHVS, CDR2 FQNEAQ, per germline. The length of the CDR3 is 18 residues. CDR3 protein: CASSSFGLAGDYTGELFF.

The rearrangement links TRBV9 to TRBJ2-5; lacking DNA, the TRBD1 call made by TCRdb goes unchecked. Per germline, CDR1 SGDLS and CDR2 YYNGEE. The CDR3 consists of 16 residues. CDR3 region: CASSRGGIGPKETQYF.

The chain couples TRBV13 to TRBJ2-5; absent DNA, TCRdb's TRBD2 call cannot be checked. Per germline, CDR1 PRHDT and CDR2 FYEKMQ (reference sequence). CDR3 length: 15 residues. CDR3 sequence reads: CASSTGTSGAMDQYF.

This chain joins TRBV27 and TRBJ2-5; TCRdb proposes TRBD1, but this gene call is untestable without DNA. The germline V gene encodes CDR1 MNHEY and CDR2 SMNVEV (reference sequence). CDR3 length: 16 residues. The CDR3 here is CASSSRQEGAQETQYF.

The chain links TRBV7-2 to TRBJ1-5. Germline CDR1 and CDR2: SGHTA and FQGNSA. The CDR3 extends over 13 amino acids. CDR3 in amino acids: CASTFETNQPQHF.

V and J are TRBV11-1 and TRBJ1-4; TCRdb picks TRBD1, but there is no DNA to check that call. This CDR3 comprises 18 residues. Germline CDR1 reads SGHAT; CDR2 reads FQDESV (reference sequence). CDR3 amino acids: CASSFPQEHSSTNEKLFF.

V usage is TRBV19 and J usage is TRBJ2-1. Per germline, CDR1 LNHDA and CDR2 SQIVND (reference sequence). The CDR3 length is 14 residues. Here the CDR3 reads CASSIVGVLVEQFF.

This chain links TRBV30 with TRBJ2-3; TCRdb indicates TRBD1, and absent DNA this call remains unverified. The CDR3 extends over 14 amino acids. CDR1 and CDR2 from the germline V gene are GTSNPN and SVGIG (reference sequence). CDR3 in amino acids: CAWSTGSGTDTQYF.

V gene TRBV27 combines with J gene TRBJ1-3; lacking DNA, the TRBD1 call made by TCRdb goes unchecked. The CDR3 length is 15 residues. The V gene's germline CDR1 is MNHEY and CDR2 SMNVEV (reference sequence). This CDR3 is CASSATGGSGNTIYF.

V and J are TRBV4-3 and TRBJ2-5; TCRdb calls TRBD1, which cannot be checked without DNA. The CDR3 is 14 residues long. Germline V gene data show CDR1 as LGHNA and CDR2 as YSLEER. The CDR3 sequence is CASSQSWGPNDPDF.

The J gene is TRBJ2-1, the V gene TRBV9; TCRdb's D gene call, TRBD2, goes unchecked for lack of DNA. Germline CDR1 SGDLS, CDR2 YYNGEE. The length of the CDR3 is 16 residues. The CDR3 here is CASSAGRTGPRDEQFF.

The chain couples TRBV5-6 to TRBJ2-5; TCRdb names TRBD1, which stays unverified in the absence of DNA. Germline CDR1 SGHDT, CDR2 YYEEEE. The CDR3 is 15 amino acids. The CDR3 loop is CASSQTPDREETQYF.

The genes are TRBV27 and TRBJ2-5. CDR1 and CDR2 from the germline V gene are MNHEY and SMNVEV (reference sequence). This CDR3 contains 15 residues. CDR3 loop: CASGVEGIHQETQYF.

The chain carries TRBV25-1 and TRBJ2-5; TCRdb's D call of TRBD1 is untestable without DNA. This CDR3 is built from 16 residues. Germline CDR1 MGHDK, CDR2 SYGVNS. CDR3 residues: CASSPRQLTYQETQYF.

The rearrangement uses TRBV2 and TRBJ2-7; the TCRdb D gene call, TRBD1, has no DNA to confirm it. The CDR3 consists of 14 residues. Germline CDR1 and CDR2: SNHLY and FYNNEI. CDR3 amino acids: CASIFRDIGDEQYF.